Sequencing of this TCR beta chain was carried out in a study of CD8 T cells in ankylosing spondylitis. The CDR3 is made up of 13 amino acids. The V and J ends lost 4 bases and 2 bases, in that order; junction bases with no gene match: 3. Germline V lookup: CDR1 SGDLS, CDR2 YYNGEE. Overall study findings and caveats: In ankylosing spondylitis patients, matched synovial fluid reportedly showed significant enrichment of disease-linked clones. About 8 highly homologous variants made up a TCR beta motif that seemed to typify ankylosing spondylitis blood.

Scientists made TCR beta libraries using quantitative 5'-RACE with molecular barcodes. TCRdb redid the calling of the 5' RACE reads with MiXCR, one entry per CDR3 protein. The data show 200,000 to 250,000 distinct CDR3 sequences, with around 20% seen just once and about 39% held by the top ten. The table lists this clonotype with a few counts. The antigen is unknown. Sample: blood, either unsorted or a sorted T cell fraction (not recorded which). The chain is built from TRBV9 and TRBJ2-7, with TRBD1 identical over 7 bases. This receptor was obtained from a male donor with ankylosing spondylitis. The CDR3 DNA follows: TGTGCCAGCAGCATTGGGACAGCCTACGAGCAGTACTTC. It encodes CASSIGTAYEQYF.